This section outlines one T cell receptor (beta chain) sequence together with its context. This clonotype was counted many times. There is no known antigen for this receptor. Base qualities are not recorded, but no much larger clone differs from it by a single base. The record originates from a study of Graves' ophthalmopathy and Graves' hyperthyroidism (dated by TCRdb to the late 2010s). A note on the overall study: Peripheral blood samples were taken at the time of initial diagnosis, before any treatment was given. TCR beta repertoire signatures were used to distinguish Graves' ophthalmopathy from Graves' hyperthyroidism and to predict progression to ophthalmopathy. In total, some 140 blood samples were TCR-sequenced: roughly 45 ophthalmopathy, around 75 hyperthyroidism and around 17 hyperthyroidism-to-ophthalmopathy patients. For training and testing, the approximately 97 patients in the discovery cohort were randomly divided in a 7:3 ratio. An independent validation cohort was composed of roughly 19 hyperthyroidism patients and around 16 patients who later progressed from hyperthyroidism to ophthalmopathy. A discovery set of 100 or so patients (under 45 ophthalmopathy, 55 to 65 stable hyperthyroidism) was enrolled to explore V-J signatures distinguishing ophthalmopathy from hyperthyroidism. Once sampling was done, hyperthyroidism patients were given methimazole at a starting dose of 30 mg daily, while ophthalmopathy patients were given high-dose intravenous methylprednisolone. T-cell repertoires of thyroid tissue and blood were compared in over five hyperthyroidism patients.

Spanning cysteine to phenylalanine, the CDR3 consists of 15 amino acids. Just CDR3 DNA is preserved here, 45 bases in frame from base 1. V sheds 4 bases and J sheds 0 bases, leaving 13 bases between their ends. Taken from the germline V gene, the CDR1 and CDR2 loops are SNHLY and FYNNEI. Points the paper makes about the study in general: No statistical method was used to predetermine the sample size, and group allocation was not hidden from the investigators. In validation, the model predicted ophthalmopathy progression with about 71% sensitivity and around 72% specificity; some twelve predicted patients were CT-confirmed with GO in a median of 6.5 months. Among expanded thyroid clonotypes with frequency above 0.001, most also showed up in blood, which suggests that blood repertoires may reflect the thyroid immune response. The 13-signature model separated ophthalmopathy from stable hyperthyroidism with over 85% sensitivity and just under 84% specificity in cross-validation, and 80%/75% in the test set.

The ophthalmopathy patients had moderately to severely active disease, with a Clinical Activity Score of 3 or higher, a NOSPECS grade of 4 or higher, and a disease duration of less than 3 months. Patients with other autoimmune diseases, uncontrolled infections, pregnancy or lactation were excluded. Clinical symptoms, serum thyroxine, TRAb, thyroid ultrasound and orbital computed tomography were used for diagnosis. Using Ficoll-Paque density gradient centrifugation, PBMCs were isolated from 10 ml of fresh peripheral blood. Total RNA was extracted using Trizol reagent, and RNA quality was checked on an Agilent 2100 Bioanalyzer. TCR beta CDR3 regions were amplified from RNA transcripts for repertoire sequencing. The first round of RT-PCR was done with HTBI primers and the Qiagen OneStep RT-PCR kit, and was followed by a second round of multiplex PCR, then size selection and purification. Libraries were sequenced on an Illumina HiSeq2000 using paired-end 100 bp reads. For the original study's pipeline: SOAPnuke was used to process the reads, throwing out any read that had adapters, had uncalled bases, had a mean Phred below 15, or lacked an exact constant-primer or identifier match. High-quality paired reads were merged with COPE v1.2.5. Clonotypes were defined as unique nucleotide sequences and were aligned to IMGT TRB V, D and J references using MiTCR v1.1. Analysis was restricted to V-J combinations with a frequency above 0.0001, which covered about 99% of repertoires. For each V-J combination, a TCR clonal expansion and chaos score was defined as the ratio of F50 clonal expansion to chaos observed in the TCRdist matrix. Welch's t-statistics and random forest were used to reduce features to about a dozen V-J combinations, which were fed into a naive Bayes classifier. The Morisita-Horn index was used to measure how similar the thyroid and blood repertoires were. The raw public data were reprocessed by TCRdb itself: fastp quality trimming at Q25, MiXCR clonotype calling, in-frame beta chains only. Records with the same CDR3 protein are collapsed into one entry carrying the most frequent genes and DNA. None of the V and J calls come from the authors' own analysis; TCRdb made them. The sample table lists about 210,000 distinct CDR3 sequences, over 25% of them with a count of one. Approximately 8.2% of the sample comes from the top ten.

The receptor was isolated from a man aged 45-60 years with Graves' ophthalmopathy. Donor details come from another sample of the same person, matched by shared clones. The specimen was peripheral blood. The V gene is TRBV2 and the J gene is TRBJ2-7; a weak D assignment points to TRBD1 (6 bases agree). The nucleotide sequence reads TGTGCCAGCAGTGGGGGGACACTAAGCTCCTACGAGCAGTACTTC. Translated, it reads CASSGGTLSSYEQYF.